These 13 T cell receptor beta chains originate from one sample sequenced in a study of regulatory T cells in long-lasting Graves disease. Time point denoted: persistent/refractory GD, antithyroid drugs over 5 years with positive TRAb. RNA extracted from PBMCs served as the sequencing template. Researchers made TCR beta libraries by using iRepertoire HTBI primers and running Arm-PCR on CDR3 regions. From the multiplex PCR reads, TCRdb called clonotypes with MiXCR, one entry per CDR3 protein. Of roughly 430,000 distinct CDR3 sequences in the sample, around 20% were seen once. This material consisted of peripheral blood mononuclear cells (PBMCs), taken when the disease was refractory, from a patient treated with antithyroid drugs. The receptors stem from a female donor with Graves disease.

CDR3 nucleotide sequence: TGTGCCAGCAGTGACTCAGGGGGGAAGAACCCTTACGAGCAGTACTTC. Encoded protein: CASSDSGGKNPYEQYF. V gene TRBV6-4 combines with J gene TRBJ2-7, with D perhaps matching TRBD1 or TRBD2 (6 bases each). The germline V gene has CDR1 MRHNA and CDR2 SNTAGT. The V end lost 0 bases, the J end lost 4 bases, and 16 bases lay between the germline ends. This CDR3 contains 16 residues.

This chain uses TRBV11-2 with TRBJ1-1, with D possibly being TRBD1 (5 bases). The germline V and J ends were trimmed by 0 bases and 3 bases, with 17 bases remaining between them. In germline, CDR1 is SGHAT, CDR2 FQNNGV. This CDR3 region has 17 residues. The CDR3 DNA reads TGTGCCAGCAGCTTAGATCCGGGACTCCTCCCGGACACTGAAGCTTTCTTT. It specifies CASSLDPGLLPDTEAFF.

The V call is TRBV6-1, the J call TRBJ1-2; the match to TRBD1 covers 10 bases. Unmatched junction bases numbered 14, after V lost 7 bases and J lost 6 bases. Germline loops: CDR1 MNHNS, CDR2 SASEGT. CDR3 length equals 16 residues. The DNA of the CDR3 is TGTGCCAGCACCTTCGACGAGACAGGGGGCGCGAATGGCTACACCTTC. This codes for CASTFDETGGANGYTF.

This clonotype came up a few times. The genes are TRBV3-1 and TRBJ1-1; tentatively, D is TRBD1 (6 bases). V shed 0 bases and J shed 9 bases, with 14 bases lying between them. The CDR3 loop spans 14 amino acids. CDR1 and CDR2 from the germline V gene are LGHDT and YNNKEL (reference sequence). Here the CDR3 reads CASSQDRGTLKAFF. The CDR3, as DNA: TGTGCCAGCAGCCAAGACAGGGGAACACTGAAAGCTTTCTTT. The full variable domain, rest sourced from reference TRBV3-1 and TRBJ1-1, is DTAVSQTPKYLVTQMGNDKSIKCEQNLGHDTMYWYKQDSKKFLKIMFSYNNKELIINETVPNRFSPKSPDKAHLNLHINSLELGDSAVYFCASSQDRGTLKAFFGQGTRLTVV.

V and J are TRBV28 and TRBJ2-5, with D possibly matching TRBD2 (5 bases). Trimming cost V 5 bases and J 3 bases, with 13 bases left between them. Germline CDR1 MDHEN, CDR2 SYDVKM. CDR3 length: 14 residues. CDR3 in amino acids: CASSQLTREETQYF. The CDR3 coding sequence is TGTGCCAGCAGTCAACTAACTAGGGAAGAGACCCAGTACTTC. Together with reference TRBV28 and TRBJ2-5, the CDR3 gives the full variable domain: DVKVTQSSRYLVKRTGEKVFLECVQDMDHENMFWYRQDPGLGLRLIYFSYDVKMKEKGDIPEGYSVSREKKERFSLILESASTNQTSMYLCASSQLTREETQYFGPGTRLLVL.

The J gene is TRBJ2-5, the V gene TRBV28; 7 bases agree with TRBD2. Losses at the gene ends were 11 bases for V and 10 bases for J; bases not matched to a gene: 16. Germline lookup yields CDR1 MDHEN and CDR2 SYDVKM. This CDR3 spans 13 amino acids. CDR3 region: CAALGTGGGNQYF. CDR3 in DNA: TGTGCCGCTCTTGGGACCGGGGGAGGGAACCAGTACTTC.

The rearrangement uses TRBV7-3 and TRBJ1-1, with TRBD1 identical over 12 bases. Germline lookup yields CDR1 SGHTA and CDR2 FQGTGA. The V and J ends lost 3 bases and 4 bases, in that order; junction bases with no gene match: 9. CDR3 length equals 17 residues. The CDR3 sequence: CASSFPRGQGAATEAFF. In DNA form, the CDR3 reads TGTGCCAGCAGCTTCCCCCGGGGACAGGGGGCGGCCACTGAAGCTTTCTTT.

The table lists this clonotype with a few counts. The chain is built from TRBV20-1 and TRBJ1-1, with D perhaps matching TRBD1 (6 bases). V lost 7 bases and J 3 bases, leaving 12 bases between the germline ends. The CDR3 loop spans 12 amino acids. Looked up from germline, CDR1 is DFQATT and CDR2 is SNEGSKA (reference sequence). The CDR3 DNA follows: TGCAGTGTCCTCAGGGGCGACACTGAAGCTTTCTTT. Residues: CSVLRGDTEAFF.

The genes are TRBV5-5 and TRBJ2-7; D gene uncertain. The germline V gene has CDR1 SGHKS and CDR2 YYEKEE (reference sequence). The CDR3 is made up of 16 amino acids. Trimming left V 4 bases short and J 3 bases short, with 20 bases between. The DNA for the CDR3 is TGTGCCAGCAGCGTGGTCTACGGCAGTGTCCTCTACGAGCAGTACTTC. Encoded protein: CASSVVYGSVLYEQYF.

In this sample, this clonotype turned up many times. The V call is TRBV28, the J call TRBJ1-1; 10 bases match TRBD1. The J segment lost 3 bases and the V segment lost 10 bases, leaving 14 bases of the junction unmatched. CDR3 length equals 16 residues. Per the germline V gene, CDR1 is MDHEN and CDR2 is SYDVKM. CDR3 in DNA: TGTGCCACTGTCCGGGACAGGGGATCCCTTGACACTGAAGCTTTCTTT. This codes for CATVRDRGSLDTEAFF.

This clonotype was found a few times. This chain links TRBV28 with TRBJ2-1; D is undetermined. The CDR3 length is 15 residues. Germline assignment: CDR1 MDHEN and CDR2 SYDVKM. The V gene lost 1 base and the J gene lost 0 bases, with 7 bases spanning the gap. This CDR3 is CASSLSGDSYNEQFF. CDR3 sequence (DNA): TGTGCCAGCAGTTTATCGGGCGACTCCTACAATGAGCAGTTCTTC.

Turning to this clonotype: Being one base from a much bigger clone, this may be a read error. This chain connects TRBV20-1 to TRBJ1-1; the D gene is possibly TRBD1 (6 bases). Per germline, CDR1 DFQATT and CDR2 SNEGSKA (reference sequence). CDR3 length equals 12 residues. DNA for the CDR3: TGCGGGGGGGGGCGGGGTGGCACTGAAGCTTTCTTT. Its protein is CGGGRGGTEAFF.

This clonotype has a handful of counts. The gene calls are TRBV4-1 and TRBJ1-1; weak D call: TRBD1 (5 bases). This CDR3 region has 15 residues. V was shortened by 1 base and J by 4 bases, with 13 bases between the two germline ends. In germline, CDR1 is MGHRA, CDR2 YSYEKL. CDR3 sequence: CASSQVPGDGTEAFF. CDR3 nucleotide sequence: TGCGCCAGCAGCCAAGTCCCGGGGGACGGCACTGAAGCTTTCTTT.